These 8 T cell receptor beta chains originate from one sample sequenced in a study of OX40 agonist ivuxolimab in advanced cancers. Method: immunoSEQ multiplex PCR; TCRdb's copy keeps in-frame clones and lacks some. The table records over 55,000 clones, about 84% of them present only once. The specimen comprised CD4+ or CD8+ T cells sorted from blood, sampled in a trial of the OX40 agonist ivuxolimab. Receptor source: an adult with an advanced solid tumor such as melanoma, head and neck, liver or kidney cancer.

The chain has TRBV11-3 and TRBJ2-7; D unclear. There are 9 residues in the CDR3. Trimming removed 4 bases at V and 5 bases at J, with 0 bases between. In germline, CDR1 is SGHNT, CDR2 YENEEA. The CDR3 here is CASSYEQYV. As DNA, the CDR3 is TGTGCCAGCAGCTACGAGCAGTACGTC.

This clone was seen only once. The V call is TRBV7-2, the J call TRBJ1-6, with unresolved D. V was shortened by 4 bases and J by 5 bases, with 6 bases between the two germline ends. The length of the CDR3 is 13 residues. In germline, CDR1 is SGHTA, CDR2 FQGNSA. Here the CDR3 reads CASSWSDNSPLHF. CDR3 bases: TGTGCCAGCAGCTGGTCTGATAATTCACCCCTCCACTTT.

This clone has only one observation. The chain couples TRBV19 to TRBJ1-4; possible D gene TRBD1, 5 bases. CDR3 size: 15 residues. The V gene's germline CDR1 is LNHDA and CDR2 SQIVND (reference sequence). Trimming pared 5 bases from V and 5 bases from J, leaving 15 bases between. CDR3 sequence: CASSPGRDRNEKLFF. CDR3 DNA: TGTGCCAGTAGTCCGGGCCGGGACCGCAATGAAAAACTGTTTTTT. The variable domain in full, with the rest retrieved from reference TRBV19 and TRBJ1-4, is DGGITQSPKYLFRKEGQNVTLSCEQNLNHDAMYWYRQDPGQGLRLIYYSQIVNDFQKGDIAEGYSVSREKKESFPLTVTSAQKNPTAFYLCASSPGRDRNEKLFFGSGTQLSVL.

The chain joins TRBV5-4 to TRBJ1-2; 7 positions agree with TRBD1. The CDR3 length is 15 residues. CDR1 is SGHNT and CDR2 is YYREEE in the germline V gene (reference sequence). With 0 bases clipped from V and 7 bases from J, the junction kept 9 bases outside the gene matches. The CDR3 reads CASSLDGRGNGGYTF. The CDR3 DNA reads as TGTGCCAGCAGCTTGGACGGCAGGGGGAATGGTGGCTACACCTTC.

This rearrangement joins TRBV4-1 to TRBJ2-2; 9 nucleotides match TRBD1. The V gene end was trimmed by 2 bases and the J gene end by 4 bases; junction bases not matched to a gene: 11. Germline V gene data show CDR1 as MGHRA and CDR2 as YSYEKL. This CDR3 spans 18 amino acids. The CDR3 bases are TGCGCCAGCAGCCAAATGGGGTTTAGGACAGGGGCCACCGGGGAGCTGTTTTTT. Its protein product is CASSQMGFRTGATGELFF.

V and J are TRBV18 and TRBJ2-7; D ambiguous. The length of the CDR3 is 15 residues. The germline V gene encodes CDR1 KGHSH and CDR2 LQKENI. Trimming left V 2 bases short and J 0 bases short, with 11 bases between. The CDR3 nucleotides are TGTGCCAGCTCACCATTCGCTGAAAGCTCCTACGAGCAGTACTTC. This gives the protein CASSPFAESSYEQYF. The whole variable domain, filled in from reference TRBV18 and TRBJ2-7, reads NAGVMQNPRHLVRRRGQEARLRCSPMKGHSHVYWYRQLPEEGLKFMVYLQKENIIDESGMPKERFSAEFPKEGPSILRIQQVVRGDSAAYFCASSPFAESSYEQYFGPGTRLTVT.

This rearrangement joins TRBV7-2 to TRBJ2-2; 8 bases match TRBD2. From germline, CDR1 is SGHTA and CDR2 FQGNSA. This CDR3 spans 16 amino acids. V gave up 2 bases and J gave up 2 bases; unmatched junction bases: 4. DNA of the CDR3: TGTGCCAGCAGCTTAAGCGCGGGGGGAAACACCGGGGAGCTGTTTTTT. Protein: CASSLSAGGNTGELFF.

The chain carries TRBV28 and TRBJ2-1; 7 bases match TRBD1. The CDR3 extends over 13 amino acids. The ends lost 5 bases at V and 6 bases at J; junction bases unmatched: 4. Germline CDR1 reads MDHEN; CDR2 reads SYDVKM. The CDR3 bases are TGTGCCAGCAGTCTCCGGGACAGCAATGAGCAGTTCTTC. Its translation is CASSLRDSNEQFF. The entire variable domain, with the rest obtained from reference TRBV28 and TRBJ2-1, is as follows: DVKVTQSSRYLVKRTGEKVFLECVQDMDHENMFWYRQDPGLGLRLIYFSYDVKMKEKGDIPEGYSVSREKKERFSLILESASTNQTSMYLCASSLRDSNEQFFGPGTRLTVL.